The rows below give T cell receptor beta chains drawn from one sample of a study of neoadjuvant anti-PD-1 for oral cavity cancer. Profiling relied on immunoSEQ multiplex PCR, and the TCRdb table lists in-frame clones only, not all of them. Among approximately 13,000 clones, 66% were seen once, and the ten largest hold 2% to 2.5%. Here the sequenced sample was PBMCs, taken before nivolumab (anti-PD-1) treatment. The source of these receptors is a person aged 40 to 85 with oral cavity squamous cell carcinoma. Each CDR3 is given with its conserved first and last residue. D genes are given only for firm matches. Clone size is stated in some rows and not others, as once, few, many or a class when expanded.

.	TRBD1	TRBV27	TRBJ1-2	CASRGDRRGYTF	TGTGCCAGCAGAGGGGACAGAAGAGGCTACACCTTC
.	.	TRBV21-1	TRBJ1-1	CASFPGANTEAFF	TGTGCCAGCTTTCCAGGGGCGAACACTGAAGCTTTCTTT
.	.	TRBV5-1	TRBJ2-3	CASSLGQVTDTQYF	TGCGCCAGCAGCTTGGGACAAGTCACAGATACGCAGTATTTT
once	.	TRBV28	TRBJ1-3	CASSLTTAGNTIYF	TGTGCCAGCAGTTTAACGACAGCTGGAAACACCATATATTTT
few	TRBD1	TRBV27	TRBJ2-1	CASSLLQGSEQFF	TGTGCCAGCAGTCTATTACAGGGGAGTGAGCAGTTCTTC
.	.	TRBV4-1	TRBJ2-1	CASSQDPGANEQFF	TGCGCCAGCAGCCAAGACCCAGGGGCAAATGAGCAGTTCTTC
.	TRBD1	TRBV5-5	TRBJ2-5	CASSLVDRGDQETQYF	TGTGCCAGCAGCTTGGTGGACAGGGGGGACCAAGAGACCCAGTACTTC
once	.	TRBV28	TRBJ2-7	CASSRGLESDEQYF	TGTGCCAGCAGCCGGGGACTGGAGAGCGACGAGCAGTACTTC
.	.	TRBV4-1	TRBJ2-1	CASSQAKAADTDNEQFF	TGCGCCAGCAGCCAGGCCAAGGCGGCCGACACCGACAATGAGCAGTTCTTC
.	.	TRBV12-5	TRBJ1-2	CASGLRFRQSHEGYTF	TGTGCTAGTGGTTTAAGGTTTCGACAGTCCCATGAAGGCTACACCTTC
.	TRBD1	TRBV19	TRBJ1-1	CASRPRPGTGGSEAFF	TGTGCCAGTAGGCCTCGTCCCGGGACAGGGGGATCTGAAGCTTTCTTT
few	.	TRBV10-1	TRBJ1-1	CASSAGLNTEAFF	TGCGCCAGCAGTGCGGGACTTAACACTGAAGCTTTCTTT
.	TRBD1	TRBV30	TRBJ2-7	CACERDSHYEQYF	TGTGCCTGTGAACGGGACAGCCACTACGAGCAGTACTTC
.	.	TRBV7-8	TRBJ1-4	CASSSPGPNEKLFF	TGTGCCAGCAGCTCACCGGGCCCTAATGAAAAACTGTTTTTT
.	TRBD2	TRBV28	TRBJ2-1	CASNLPAPGGRSEQFF	TGTGCCAGCAACTTACCGGCCCCGGGAGGGAGGAGTGAGCAGTTCTTC
.	TRBD2	TRBV5-4	TRBJ2-1	CATSPGGSNEQFF	TGTGCCACCTCGCCCGGCGGGAGCAATGAGCAGTTCTTC
.	TRBD2	TRBV13	TRBJ2-7	CASSLRGGGYEQYF	TGTGCCAGCAGCTTACGGGGGGGAGGCTACGAGCAGTACTTC
.	.	TRBV11-3	TRBJ2-1	CASSSAGNSYNEQFF	TGTGCCAGCAGCTCCGCCGGGAACTCCTACAATGAGCAGTTCTTC
.	TRBD1	TRBV30	TRBJ1-1	CAWKGWDREAFF	TGTGCCTGGAAGGGATGGGACAGGGAAGCTTTCTTT
.	.	TRBV6-1	TRBJ2-7	CASSERGTWYEQYF	TGTGCCAGCAGTGAACGAGGGACTTGGTACGAGCAGTACTTC
.	.	TRBV6-5	TRBJ2-1	CASSYSGGQDEQFF	TGTGCCAGCAGTTACTCCGGGGGGCAGGATGAGCAGTTCTTC
.	.	TRBV11-3	TRBJ2-7	CASSPRTVDEQYF	TGTGCCAGCAGCCCGAGAACAGTGGACGAGCAGTACTTC
.	.	TRBV5-1	TRBJ2-2	CASSLGPGELFF	TGCGCCAGCAGCTTGGGCCCCGGGGAGCTGTTTTTT
.	TRBD2	TRBV9	TRBJ2-1	CASSAASGGYNEQFF	TGTGCCAGCAGCGCCGCTAGCGGGGGTTACAATGAGCAGTTCTTC
once	.	TRBV19	TRBJ1-4	CASREDNEKLFF	TGTGCCAGTAGGGAGGATAATGAAAAACTGTTTTTT
.	.	TRBV27	TRBJ1-3	CASKAWRAGNTIYF	TGTGCCAGCAAGGCATGGAGGGCCGGAAACACCATATATTTT
.	TRBD2	TRBV7-4	TRBJ2-3	CASNYSGGSTDTQYF	TGTGCCAGCAACTATAGCGGGGGGTCTACAGATACGCAGTATTTT
.	.	TRBV7-9	TRBJ2-1	CASSSVTDYNEQFF	TGTGCCAGCAGCTCTGTTACAGACTACAATGAGCAGTTCTTC
few	.	TRBV6-4	TRBJ2-2	CASSQDGELFF	TGTGCCAGCAGTCAAGACGGGGAGCTGTTTTTT
.	.	TRBV14	TRBJ1-2	CASSQDTARRGYTF	TGTGCCAGCAGCCAAGATACAGCCAGGCGTGGCTACACCTTC
.	.	TRBV5-1	TRBJ2-1	CASSFSGLKAHNEQFF	TGCGCCAGCAGCTTCAGCGGACTTAAAGCCCACAATGAGCAGTTCTTC
.	.	TRBV14	TRBJ1-6	CASSPAKGHSPLHF	TGTGCCAGCAGCCCAGCAAAGGGCCATTCACCCCTCCACTTT
.	.	TRBV2	TRBJ2-7	CASSERRWAYEQYF	TGTGCCAGCAGTGAACGGCGGTGGGCCTACGAGCAGTACTTC
.	TRBD1	TRBV7-2	TRBJ1-5	CASSLRTGEGQPQHF	TGTGCCAGCAGCCTACGGACAGGGGAGGGGCAGCCCCAGCATTTT
.	TRBD1	TRBV6-5	TRBJ1-1	CASSWTGPNTEAFF	TGTGCCAGCAGTTGGACAGGGCCGAACACTGAAGCTTTCTTT
.	.	TRBV4-2	TRBJ2-1	CASSQVFSYNEQFF	TGTGCCAGCAGCCAAGTCTTCTCCTACAATGAGCAGTTCTTC
.	.	TRBV28	TRBJ1-5	CASSLIPKQPQHF	TGTGCCAGCAGTTTGATCCCGAAGCAGCCCCAGCATTTT
.	.	TRBV2	TRBJ1-6	CASSPQGGNSPLHF	TGTGCCAGCAGTCCCCAAGGGGGGAATTCACCCCTCCACTTT
.	.	TRBV15	TRBJ2-1	CATEKSGRSGAGRNEQFF	TGTGCCACCGAGAAATCCGGTCGGTCGGGAGCAGGTCGAAATGAGCAGTTCTTC
.	TRBD2	TRBV18	TRBJ2-2	CASSLAGANTGELFF	TGTGCCAGCTCACTAGCGGGGGCGAACACCGGGGAGCTGTTTTTT
.	.	TRBV11-3	TRBJ2-5	CASSVGGPEETQYF	TGTGCCAGCAGCGTAGGCGGGCCCGAAGAGACCCAGTACTTC
few	TRBD1	TRBV6-5	TRBJ1-2	CASSYSSTGAGYTF	TGTGCCAGCAGTTACTCCTCCACAGGGGCCGGCTACACCTTC
.	TRBD1	TRBV5-1	TRBJ2-3	CASRRQGTWGDTQYF	TGCGCCAGCAGACGACAGGGGACTTGGGGAGATACGCAGTATTTT
.	.	TRBV5-1	TRBJ2-7	CASSLSSATYEQYF	TGCGCCAGCAGCTTGAGCAGCGCCACCTACGAGCAGTACTTC
few	.	TRBV4-2	TRBJ2-7	CASSQDSSDYEQYF	TGTGCCAGCAGCCAAGACTCTAGCGACTACGAGCAGTACTTC
.	.	TRBV30	TRBJ2-7	CAWIPAGPTGEQYF	TGTGCCTGGATCCCAGCCGGACCAACGGGGGAGCAGTACTTC
.	.	TRBV30	TRBJ1-5	CAWILGGGNQPQHF	TGTGCCTGGATTTTAGGGGGTGGCAATCAGCCCCAGCATTTT
.	TRBD1	TRBV10-3	TRBJ1-1	CAIRGQGVNTEAFF	TGTGCCATCAGGGGACAGGGGGTGAACACTGAAGCTTTCTTT
few	TRBD2	TRBV11-2	TRBJ2-1	CASSFPSGRAYNEQFF	TGTGCCAGCAGCTTCCCCAGCGGGAGGGCCTACAATGAGCAGTTCTTC
few	.	TRBV5-4	TRBJ2-7	CASSLGSEAYEQYF	TGTGCCAGCAGCTTGGGGAGCGAGGCCTACGAGCAGTACTTC
.	TRBD2	TRBV5-4	TRBJ2-5	CASSSGGGETQYF	TGTGCCAGCAGCTCGGGGGGGGGAGAGACCCAGTACTTC
.	.	TRBV28	TRBJ2-1	CASSLYRNEQFF	TGTGCCAGCAGTTTATACAGAAATGAGCAGTTCTTC
.	TRBD1	TRBV12-5	TRBJ2-2	CASGFMTGAGELFF	TGTGCTAGTGGTTTTATGACAGGGGCCGGGGAGCTGTTTTTT
.	.	TRBV15	TRBJ1-1	CATSRDPPGTMNTEAFF	TGTGCCACCAGCAGAGATCCCCCCGGGACAATGAACACTGAAGCTTTCTTT
.	TRBD1	TRBV5-6	TRBJ1-3	CASSYTGQGGLRNTIYF	TGTGCCAGCAGTTATACCGGACAGGGGGGTCTGAGGAACACCATATATTTT
once	.	TRBV6-5	TRBJ1-1	CASSSLYEAFF	TGTGCCAGCAGCTCCTTATATGAAGCTTTCTTT
.	TRBD1	TRBV5-1	TRBJ1-1	CASSLSRTGGEAFF	TGCGCCAGCAGCTTGTCCCGGACAGGCGGGGAAGCTTTCTTT
few	.	TRBV18	TRBJ2-7	CASSARPISYEQYF	TGTGCCAGCTCTGCCCGACCGATCTCCTACGAGCAGTACTTC
.	.	TRBV19	TRBJ2-3	CASSQPGAGRTNTQYF	TGTGCCAGTAGTCAACCAGGTGCAGGGCGCACAAATACGCAGTATTTT
.	.	TRBV5-6	TRBJ2-5	CASSPPGRAETQYF	TGTGCCAGCAGCCCCCCCGGGCGGGCAGAGACCCAGTACTTC